A selection of T cell receptor beta chains follows, all from one sample in a study of beta chain features in type 1 diabetes. Method: immunoSEQ multiplex PCR; TCRdb's copy keeps in-frame clones and lacks some. Here the sample spans about 900,000 clones, 15% to 20% being singletons. Input material: naive CD4+ T cells from blood. All receptors come from a woman under 30 in good health. Each CDR3 is given with its conserved first and last residue. A D gene is named only where the DNA matches it firmly. The size field is filled for only some rows; it gives once, few, many or a size class.

d_call clone_size j_call v_call cdr3_nt cdr3_aa
NA NA TRBJ2-1 TRBV7-2 TGTGCCAGCAGCAGAGTCCGGGACTATGAGCAGTTCTTC CASSRVRDYEQFF
NA NA TRBJ2-2 TRBV2 TGTGCCAGCAGTCCTCGGGGGACCGGGGAGCTGTTTTTT CASSPRGTGELFF
NA NA TRBJ2-5 TRBV18 TGTGCCAGCTCACCACCGGGATTCGAAGAGACCCAGTACTTC CASSPPGFEETQYF
NA NA TRBJ2-5 TRBV11-2 TGTGCCAGCAGTCAAACCCGGGACTCCGTGGAGACCCAGTACTTC CASSQTRDSVETQYF
TRBD2 few TRBJ2-7 TRBV28 TGTGCCAGCACAGCGGGACCTGAAGGAATGTACTTC CASTAGPEGMYF
TRBD1 NA TRBJ2-7 TRBV7-8 TGTGCCAGCAGCTATAGAGGGACAGGGGTCGACGAGCAGTACTTC CASSYRGTGVDEQYF
NA NA TRBJ2-7 TRBV29-1 TGCAGCGTTGTCGGCCAGACCTACGAGCAGTACTTC CSVVGQTYEQYF
TRBD2 NA TRBJ2-1 TRBV4-2 TGTGCCAGCAGCCAAGAGTTGACAATAGCGGGATATCTCTGGGATGAGCAGTTCTTC CASSQELTIAGYLWDEQFF
TRBD2 NA TRBJ2-1 TRBV19 TGTGCCAGCCGCGGACTAGCGGAACGTCAAGGGGGTGAGCAGTTCTTC CASRGLAERQGGEQFF
NA NA TRBJ2-7 TRBV5-1 TGCGCCAGCAGCTTCTCCCGGGGATACGAGCAGTACTTC CASSFSRGYEQYF
NA NA TRBJ2-1 TRBV20-1 TGCAGTGCTAGATTGCAGAGGCAGTTCTTC CSARLQRQFF
TRBD1 NA TRBJ2-2 TRBV7-2 TGTGCCAGCAGCTTGAGGGACAGCTACACCGGGGAGCTGTTTTTT CASSLRDSYTGELFF
NA NA TRBJ1-2 TRBV6-5 TGTGCCAGCAGTCTACTACAGGGTGTTCAAGGCTACACCTTC CASSLLQGVQGYTF
NA NA TRBJ2-2 TRBV28 TGTGCCAGCAGTACCGGGACATTCTCGCCTCCCGGGGAGCTGTTTTTT CASSTGTFSPPGELFF
NA few TRBJ2-3 TRBV4-1 TGCGCCAGCAGCCAAGTTAGCACAGATACGCAGTATTTT CASSQVSTDTQYF
NA NA TRBJ2-5 TRBV27 TGTGCCAGCAGTCCGAGTAAACAAGAGACCCAGTACTTC CASSPSKQETQYF
TRBD2 few TRBJ2-1 TRBV27 TGTGCCAGCAGGGGACTATACAATGAGCAGTTCTTC CASRGLYNEQFF
TRBD1 few TRBJ2-2 TRBV11-2 TGTGCCAGCAGCTTCCGACAGGGAAGGGCCGGGGAGCTGTTTTTT CASSFRQGRAGELFF
NA NA TRBJ2-1 TRBV7-8 TGTGCCAGCAGCTTTGGGGTGCAGGGGATGGGTGAGCAGTTCTTC CASSFGVQGMGEQFF
NA few TRBJ2-1 TRBV9 TGTGCCAGCAGCGTCGGGCGGGGTAGGACCAACAATGAGCAGTTCTTC CASSVGRGRTNNEQFF
TRBD1 NA TRBJ1-1 TRBV6-5 TGTGCCAGCAGAGACTTTACAGGGGACACTGAAGCTTTCTTT CASRDFTGDTEAFF
NA few TRBJ2-1 TRBV28 TGTGCCAGCAGACTACGACAGTTCGCCTACAATGAGCAGTTCTTC CASRLRQFAYNEQFF
NA NA TRBJ2-6 TRBV28 TGTGCCAGCAGTTTCTTGTGGTCTGGGGCCAACGTCCTGACTTTC CASSFLWSGANVLTF
NA NA TRBJ2-7 TRBV5-4 TGTGCCAGCAGCTCGCGATCTACGCCTTTGGACGAGCAGTACTTC CASSSRSTPLDEQYF
NA NA TRBJ1-3 TRBV15 TGTGCCACCAGCTCCCGTCCCCTGAGCTACACCATATATTTT CATSSRPLSYTIYF
TRBD2 few TRBJ2-2 TRBV9 TGTGCCAGCAGCGTAGAAAGCGGGAGTCGCACCGGGGAGCTGTTTTTT CASSVESGSRTGELFF
TRBD1 few TRBJ2-2 TRBV7-9 TGTGCCAGCAGCTTCCGGACAGGAGTCACCGGGGAGCTGTTTTTT CASSFRTGVTGELFF